This TCR beta chain was recovered during a study of cytomegalovirus exposure and HLA in healthy donors. On this clone: Its specificity is unknown.

CDR3 length equals 14 residues. Looked up from germline, CDR1 is SQVTM and CDR2 is ANQGSEA. With V trimmed by 1 base and J by 4 bases, 4 bases remained unmatched. Study conclusions and caveats: Sequencing likely caused a cluster of highly shared sequence variants.

PCR used 60 Vbeta primers and 13 Jbeta primers. In the authors' workflow: A follow-up analysis tallied tens of millions of unique TCR beta chains, approximately 10 million shared. The assay was immunoSEQ multiplex PCR, and TCRdb's table has in-frame clones only and misses some. Clonal size and the V and J genes are those of that table, whereas D and trimming came from the DNA. Here the sample table reports around 76,000 clones. The chain is built from TRBV29-1 and TRBJ2-5; 9 nucleotides match TRBD2. The source of this sequence is a woman in her fifties or sixties in good health and CMV-seronegative. Sequenced sample: PBMCs. The CDR3 spells CSVEGTSERETQYF. In DNA, the CDR3 is TGCAGCGTTGAAGGGACTAGCGAAAGAGAGACCCAGTACTTC.